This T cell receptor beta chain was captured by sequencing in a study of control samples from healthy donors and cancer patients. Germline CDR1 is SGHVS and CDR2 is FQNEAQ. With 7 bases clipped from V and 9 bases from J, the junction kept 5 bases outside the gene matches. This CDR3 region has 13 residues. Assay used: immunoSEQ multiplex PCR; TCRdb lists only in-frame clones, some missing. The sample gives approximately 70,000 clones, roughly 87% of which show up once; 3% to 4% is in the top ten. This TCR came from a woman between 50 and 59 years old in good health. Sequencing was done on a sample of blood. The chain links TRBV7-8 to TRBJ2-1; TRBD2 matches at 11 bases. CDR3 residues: CASTELAGVEQFF. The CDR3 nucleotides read TGTGCCAGCACCGAACTAGCGGGAGTTGAGCAGTTCTTC.